The sequence of this T cell receptor (beta chain) was determined in a study of blood T cell repertoires in COVID-19. Study in general: Samples came from the United States, Italy and Spain, spanning acute and convalescent COVID-19. T cells, B-cell-depleted T cells, or PBMCs supplied cDNA or gDNA.

Original methodology: The assay estimated nucleated cells by amplifying reference gene primers. The table came from immunoSEQ multiplex PCR; TCRdb's copy has only in-frame clones and leaves some out. Clonal size and the V and J genes are those of that table, whereas D and trimming came from the DNA. Of 200,000 to 250,000 clones listed, approximately 88% are singletons. This CDR3 contains 14 residues. V trimming: 4 bases; J trimming: 2 bases; junction bases outside the gene matches: 0. CDR1 SGHRS and CDR2 YFSETQ come from the germline V gene. The source of this sequence is a man aged 55 to 70 who had recovered from COVID-19. The V call is TRBV5-1, the J call TRBJ2-6, with 7 bases that match TRBD2. Specimen: peripheral blood. Written as DNA, the CDR3 is TGCGCCAGCAGCGGACTAGCTGGGGCCAACGTCCTGACTTTC. Amino acid sequence: CASSGLAGANVLTF.